This TCR beta chain was sequenced for a study of blood T cell repertoires in COVID-19. This table comes from immunoSEQ multiplex PCR, and its TCRdb copy is limited to in-frame clones, with some not included. This repertoire shows about 110,000 clones, around 81% found once; its top ten account for 30% to 45%. CDR1 is SNHLY and CDR2 is FYNNEI in the germline V gene. V shed 6 bases, J shed 4 bases, and the junction held 3 bases outside the gene matches. This CDR3 contains 13 residues. There are a few counts of this clone. The TCR originated in a man older than 75 with acute or convalescent COVID-19. The chain uses TRBV2 and TRBJ1-1, with TRBD1 matching over 9 bases. Sample: peripheral blood. The CDR3, as DNA: TGTGCCAGCAGATTGACAGGGGGCACTGAAGCTTTCTTT. It codes for CASRLTGGTEAFF.